This TCR beta chain is drawn from a study of shared clonotypes between healthy human individuals. Turning to the study itself: A few men and a couple of women, aged 18 to 49, were donors.

A few counts support this clone. This CDR3 is 16 amino acids long. The V gene's germline CDR1 is WSHSY and CDR2 SAAADI. The V end lost 6 bases, the J end lost 2 bases, and 17 bases lay between the germline ends. Measured with immunoSEQ multiplex PCR; TCRdb has only the in-frame clones, and not every one. The top ten clones hold under 15% of a sample with 450,000 to 500,000 clones, about 79% of them seen once. The TCR sequence derives from a middle-aged woman in good health. Some clones in this sample may be carry-over from other donors' samples. The chain has TRBV10-2 and TRBJ2-1, with D possibly matching TRBD1 (8 bases). Sequenced sample: PBMCs. The CDR3, as DNA: TGCGCCAGCAGCGTACAGGGGGGGTGGGCCTACAATGAGCAGTTCTTC. Translating it yields CASSVQGGWAYNEQFF.